The rows below give T cell receptor beta chains drawn from one sample of a study of PD-1 blockade in classical Hodgkin lymphoma. Measured with immunoSEQ multiplex PCR; TCRdb has only the in-frame clones, and not every one. The sample shows about 64,000 clones, approximately 92% of them seen only once. Source: peripheral blood mononuclear cells (PBMCs), taken before the fourth cycle of nivolumab. The receptor set was obtained from a human donor with classical Hodgkin lymphoma. Each CDR3 is given with its conserved first and last residue.

cdr3_aa v_call
CASSGGGSETQYF TRBV5-1
CASSLWGRISPLHF TRBV28
CASRSGQGAQETQYF TRBV6-1
CASTPLVSDTQYF TRBV7-2
CASIPGPQVGTQYF TRBV2
CASLMGLGYEQYF TRBV28
CASSPVSGSYTGELFF TRBV18
CASSEFAVGDRATDTQYF TRBV6-1
CASSTPGGRAPQHF TRBV19
CASSNQAETQYF TRBV18
CAISEYPGQGVSGANVLTF TRBV10-3
CASSQAGTGSYEQYF TRBV4-2
CASSELYEQYF TRBV10-1
CASSHGVLAYEQYF TRBV6-6
CASSLTGGTDTQYF TRBV7-3
CASSPTGTALNSPLHF TRBV18